This TCR beta chain was sequenced during a study of naive and memory T cell subsets. Two oligonucleotides, mixed equimolar, formed the beta constant-region primer covering TRBC1 and TRBC2. The ligated cDNA underwent four PCR rounds using SP2 and nested alpha and beta constant-region primers. TCRdb reprocessed the UMI-ligation and nested PCR reads via MiXCR and lists one record per CDR3 protein. The sample shows some 110,000 distinct CDR3 sequences, just over 35% of them seen only once. Trimming stripped 1 base from V and 2 bases from J, with 9 bases between. This CDR3 comprises 15 residues. CDR1 and CDR2 from the germline V gene are LGHNA and YSLEER.

The sequenced material came from central memory CD4+ T cells from blood. The origin of this receptor is a human donor in good health. The rearrangement links TRBV4-3 to TRBJ2-1; D not resolved. As DNA, the CDR3 is TGCGCCAGCAGCCAAGTTTGGCAGCCCTACAATGAGCAGTTCTTC. As protein: CASSQVWQPYNEQFF.